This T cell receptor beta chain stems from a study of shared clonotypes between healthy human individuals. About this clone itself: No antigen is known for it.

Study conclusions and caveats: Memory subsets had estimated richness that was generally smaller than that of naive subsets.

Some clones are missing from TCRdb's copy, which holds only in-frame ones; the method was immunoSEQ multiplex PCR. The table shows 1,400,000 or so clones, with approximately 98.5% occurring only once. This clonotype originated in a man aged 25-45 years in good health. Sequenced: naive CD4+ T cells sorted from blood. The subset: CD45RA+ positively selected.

The DNA of the CDR3 is TGTGCCAGCGGATGGCAGGGGTCCGTCGGGGAGCTGTTTTTT. Encoded protein: CASGWQGSVGELFF. The chain combines TRBV6-5 with TRBJ2-2, with D possibly matching TRBD1 (6 bases). This CDR3 has 14 amino acids. Germline lookup yields CDR1 MNHEY and CDR2 SVGAGI. The V end lost 8 bases, the J end lost 7 bases, and 17 bases lay between the germline ends.